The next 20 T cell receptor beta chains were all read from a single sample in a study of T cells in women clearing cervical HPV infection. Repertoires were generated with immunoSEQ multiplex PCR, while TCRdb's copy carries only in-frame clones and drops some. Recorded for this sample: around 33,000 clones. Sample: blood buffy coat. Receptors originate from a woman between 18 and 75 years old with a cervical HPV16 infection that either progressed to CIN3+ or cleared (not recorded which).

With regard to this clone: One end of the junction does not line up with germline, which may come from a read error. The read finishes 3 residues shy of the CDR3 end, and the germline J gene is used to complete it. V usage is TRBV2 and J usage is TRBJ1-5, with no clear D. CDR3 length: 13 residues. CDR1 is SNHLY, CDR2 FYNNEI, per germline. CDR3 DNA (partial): TGTGCCAGCAATGAAGGGCATGAGCAGCCC. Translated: CASNEGHEQP. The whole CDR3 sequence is CASNEGHEQPQHF.

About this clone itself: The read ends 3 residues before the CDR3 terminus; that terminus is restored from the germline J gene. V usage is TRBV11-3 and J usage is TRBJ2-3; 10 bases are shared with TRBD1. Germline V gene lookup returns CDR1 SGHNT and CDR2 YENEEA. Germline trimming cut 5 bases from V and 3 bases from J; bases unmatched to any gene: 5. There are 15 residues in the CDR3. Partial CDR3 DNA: TGTGCCAGCAGCGCCGGGACAGGGGTAACAGATACG. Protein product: CASSAGTGVTDT. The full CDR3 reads CASSAGTGVTDTQYF.

The covered CDR3 bases are TGTGCCAGCTCACCAGCCCAACAAGAGAGC. It encodes CASSPAQQES. The entire CDR3 protein reads CASSPAQQESYTF. The rearrangement joins TRBV18 to TRBJ1-2; D not resolved. The observed sequence ends 3 residues before the CDR3 terminus, with the missing tail filled in from the germline J gene. The CDR3 runs 13 residues. Germline CDR1 reads KGHSH; CDR2 reads LQKENI. Based on the CDR3 plus reference TRBV18 and TRBJ1-2, the full variable domain is NAGVMQNPRHLVRRRGQEARLRCSPMKGHSHVYWYRQLPEEGLKFMVYLQKENIIDESGMPKERFSAEFPKEGPSILRIQQVVRGDSAAYFCASSPAQQESYTFGSGTRLTVV.

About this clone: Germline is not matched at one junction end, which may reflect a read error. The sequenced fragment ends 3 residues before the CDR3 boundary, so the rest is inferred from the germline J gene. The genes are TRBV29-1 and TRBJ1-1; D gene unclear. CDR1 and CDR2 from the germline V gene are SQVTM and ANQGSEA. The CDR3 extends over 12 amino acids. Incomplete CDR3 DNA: TGCAGCGTTGACGACTTCATGCCTGAG. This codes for CSVDDFMPE. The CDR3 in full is CSVDDFMPEAFF.

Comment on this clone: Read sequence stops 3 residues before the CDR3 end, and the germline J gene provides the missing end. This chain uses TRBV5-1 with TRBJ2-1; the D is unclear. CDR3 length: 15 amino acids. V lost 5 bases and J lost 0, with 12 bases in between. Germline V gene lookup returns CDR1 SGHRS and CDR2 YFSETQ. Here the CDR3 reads CASRPSENSYNEQFF. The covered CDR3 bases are TGCGCCAGCAGACCCTCAGAAAACTCCTACAATGAG.

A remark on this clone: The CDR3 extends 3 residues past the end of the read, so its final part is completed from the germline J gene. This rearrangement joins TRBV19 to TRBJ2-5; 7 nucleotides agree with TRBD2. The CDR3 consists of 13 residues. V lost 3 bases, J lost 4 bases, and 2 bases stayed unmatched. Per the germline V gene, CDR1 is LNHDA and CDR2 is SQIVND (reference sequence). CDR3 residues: CASSMRGRETQYF. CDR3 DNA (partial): TGTGCCAGTAGTATGCGGGGGAGAGAGACC.

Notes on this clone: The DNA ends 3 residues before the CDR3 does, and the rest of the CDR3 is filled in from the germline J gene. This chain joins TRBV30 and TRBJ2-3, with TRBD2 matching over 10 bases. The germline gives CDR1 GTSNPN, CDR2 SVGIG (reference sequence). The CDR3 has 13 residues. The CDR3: CAVELAGVETQYF. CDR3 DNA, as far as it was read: TGTGCCGTGGAGCTAGCGGGAGTAGAGACG. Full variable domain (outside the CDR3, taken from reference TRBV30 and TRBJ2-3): SQTIHQWPATLVQPVGSPLSLECTVEGTSNPNLYWYRQAAGRGLQLLFYSVGIGQISSEVPQNLSASRPQDRQFILSSKKLLLSDSGFYLCAVELAGVETQYFGPGTRLTVL.

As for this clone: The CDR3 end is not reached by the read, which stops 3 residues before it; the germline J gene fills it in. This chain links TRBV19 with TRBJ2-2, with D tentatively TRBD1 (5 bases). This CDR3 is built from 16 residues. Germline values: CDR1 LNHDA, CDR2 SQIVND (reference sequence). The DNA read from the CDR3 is TGTGCCAGTGCCCCAGGCCGGCTCTCTGGGGCCAACGTG. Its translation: CASAPGRLSGANV. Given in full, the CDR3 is CASAPGRLSGANVLFF.

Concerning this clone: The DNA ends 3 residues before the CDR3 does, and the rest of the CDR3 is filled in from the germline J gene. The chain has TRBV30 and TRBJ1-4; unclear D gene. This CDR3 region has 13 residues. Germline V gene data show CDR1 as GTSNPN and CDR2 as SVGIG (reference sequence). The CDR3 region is CAWSQRASSPLFF. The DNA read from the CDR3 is TGTGCCTGGAGTCAGAGGGCTTCCTCACCA.

CDR3 region: CSAREGAETNEQFF. The covered CDR3 bases are TGCAGTGCTAGAGAGGGTGCGGAGACCAATGAG. J is TRBJ2-1 and V is TRBV20-1; D is undetermined. The read terminates 3 residues ahead of where the CDR3 ends, so the germline J gene completes it. V lost 0 bases to trimming and J lost 6 bases, with 12 bases between them. Germline-derived CDR1 and CDR2 are DFQATT and SNEGSKA (reference sequence). The CDR3 length is 14 residues.

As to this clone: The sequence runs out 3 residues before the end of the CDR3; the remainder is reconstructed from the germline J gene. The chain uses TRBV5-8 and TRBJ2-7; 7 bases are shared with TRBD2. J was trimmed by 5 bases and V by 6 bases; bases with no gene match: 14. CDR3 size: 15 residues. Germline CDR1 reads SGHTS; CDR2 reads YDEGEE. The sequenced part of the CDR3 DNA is TGTGCCAGCACCATCGACGGGGGGTCTCTAAACGAG. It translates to CASTIDGGSLNE. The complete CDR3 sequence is CASTIDGGSLNEQYF.

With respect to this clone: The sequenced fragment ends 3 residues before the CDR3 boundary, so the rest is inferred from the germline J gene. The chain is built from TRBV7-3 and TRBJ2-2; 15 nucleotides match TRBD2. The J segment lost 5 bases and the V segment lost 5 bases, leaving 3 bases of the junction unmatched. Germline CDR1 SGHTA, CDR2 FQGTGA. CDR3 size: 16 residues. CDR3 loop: CASSLGLAGGTGELFF. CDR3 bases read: TGTGCCAGCAGCCTAGGACTAGCGGGAGGGACCGGGGAG.

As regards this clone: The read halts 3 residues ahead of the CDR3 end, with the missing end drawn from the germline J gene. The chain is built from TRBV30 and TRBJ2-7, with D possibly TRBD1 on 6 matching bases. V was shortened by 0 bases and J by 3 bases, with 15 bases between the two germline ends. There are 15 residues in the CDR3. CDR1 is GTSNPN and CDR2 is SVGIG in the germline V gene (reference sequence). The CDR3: CAWSVGRGLGYEQYF. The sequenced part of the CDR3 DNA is TGTGCCTGGAGTGTAGGCAGGGGTCTCGGCTACGAG.

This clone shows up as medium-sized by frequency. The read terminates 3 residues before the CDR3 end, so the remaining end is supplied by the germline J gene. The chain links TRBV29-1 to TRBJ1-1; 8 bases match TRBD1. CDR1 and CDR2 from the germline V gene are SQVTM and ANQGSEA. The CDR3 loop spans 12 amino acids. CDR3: CSEPRQGIEAFF. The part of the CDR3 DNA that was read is TGCAGCGAACCCAGACAGGGGATAGAA.

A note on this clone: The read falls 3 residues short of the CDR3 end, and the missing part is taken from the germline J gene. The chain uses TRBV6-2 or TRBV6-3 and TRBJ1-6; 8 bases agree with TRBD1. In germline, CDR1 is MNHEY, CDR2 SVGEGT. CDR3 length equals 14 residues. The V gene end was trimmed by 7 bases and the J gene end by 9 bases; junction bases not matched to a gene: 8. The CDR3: CASTRDRPLSPLHF. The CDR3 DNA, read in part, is TGTGCCAGCACCCGGGACAGGCCTCTTTCACCC.

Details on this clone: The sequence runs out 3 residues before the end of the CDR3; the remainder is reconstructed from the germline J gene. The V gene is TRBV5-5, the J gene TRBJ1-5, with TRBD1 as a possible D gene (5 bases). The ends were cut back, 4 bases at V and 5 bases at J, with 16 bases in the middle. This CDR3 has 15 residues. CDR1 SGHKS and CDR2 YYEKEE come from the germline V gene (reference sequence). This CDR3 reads CASSPIGGADQPQHF. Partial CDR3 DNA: TGTGCCAGCAGCCCGATAGGCGGGGCCGATCAGCCC.

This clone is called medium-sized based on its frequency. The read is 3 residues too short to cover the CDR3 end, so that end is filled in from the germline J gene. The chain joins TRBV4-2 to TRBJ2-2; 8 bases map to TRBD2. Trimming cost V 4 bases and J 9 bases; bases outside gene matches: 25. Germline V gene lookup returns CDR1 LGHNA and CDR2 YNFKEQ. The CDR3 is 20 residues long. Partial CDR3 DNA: TGTGCCAGCAGCCCAGATCGTGGGTGGGGACTAGGGGGGAGGGACCGGGAG. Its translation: CASSPDRGWGLGGRDRE. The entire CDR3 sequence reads CASSPDRGWGLGGRDRELFF.

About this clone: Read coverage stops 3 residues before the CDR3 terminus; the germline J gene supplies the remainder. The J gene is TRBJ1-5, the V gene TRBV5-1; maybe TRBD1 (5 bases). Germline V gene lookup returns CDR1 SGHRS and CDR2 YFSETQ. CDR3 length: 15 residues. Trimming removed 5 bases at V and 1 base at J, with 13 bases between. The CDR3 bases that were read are TGCGCCAGCAGGACAGATTTGGACAGCAATCAGCCC. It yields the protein CASRTDLDSNQP. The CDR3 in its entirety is CASRTDLDSNQPQHF.

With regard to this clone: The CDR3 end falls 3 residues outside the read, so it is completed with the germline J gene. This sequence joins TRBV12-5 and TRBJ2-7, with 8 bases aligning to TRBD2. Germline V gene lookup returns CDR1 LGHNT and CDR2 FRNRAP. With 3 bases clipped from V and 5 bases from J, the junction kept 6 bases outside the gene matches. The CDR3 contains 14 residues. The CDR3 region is CASGLAGVDDEQYF. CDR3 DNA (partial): TGTGCTAGTGGTTTAGCGGGAGTGGACGACGAG.

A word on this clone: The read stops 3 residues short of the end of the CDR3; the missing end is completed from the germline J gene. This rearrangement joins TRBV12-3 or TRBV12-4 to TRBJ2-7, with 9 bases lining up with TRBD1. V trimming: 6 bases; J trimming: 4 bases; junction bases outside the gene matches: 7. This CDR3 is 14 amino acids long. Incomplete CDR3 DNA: TGTGCCAGCAGCCCGGGACAGGGCTGGTACGAG. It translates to CASSPGQGWYE. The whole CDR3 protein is CASSPGQGWYEQYF.